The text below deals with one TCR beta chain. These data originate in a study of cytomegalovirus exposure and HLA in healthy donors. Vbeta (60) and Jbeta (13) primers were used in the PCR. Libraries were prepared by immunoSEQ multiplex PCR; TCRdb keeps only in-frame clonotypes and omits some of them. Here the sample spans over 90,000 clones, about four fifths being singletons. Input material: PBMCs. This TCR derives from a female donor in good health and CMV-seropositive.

CDR3: CASSQGVQANSPLHF. CDR3 bases: TGCGCCAGCAGCCAAGGTGTGCAGGCAAATTCACCCCTCCACTTT. This rearrangement joins TRBV4-1 to TRBJ1-6; D unresolved. The CDR3 has 15 amino acids. Per germline, CDR1 MGHRA and CDR2 YSYEKL. The V end lost 1 base, the J end lost 7 bases, and 11 bases lay between the germline ends.